These 31 T cell receptor beta chains were all obtained from the same sample, sequenced in a study of T cell clonality in common variable immunodeficiency. General study findings and limits: In common variable immunodeficiency, TCR beta chains reportedly carried fewer deletions and N-nucleotide insertions.

Data came from immunoSEQ multiplex PCR; TCRdb stores just in-frame clones and leaves some out. The profile covers roughly 25,000 clones, none occurring a single time. Antigen specificity for these receptors is unknown. The sequenced sample consisted of peripheral blood mononuclear cells. These receptors were collected from a human donor with common variable immunodeficiency.

This clone was seen a few times. The sequenced fragment ends 3 residues before the CDR3 boundary, so the rest is inferred from the germline J gene. The J gene is TRBJ2-7, the V gene TRBV5-1; D perhaps matches TRBD1 (6 bases). The V end lost 7 bases, the J end lost 6 bases, and 14 bases lay between the germline ends. CDR1 is SGHRS and CDR2 is YFSETQ in the germline V gene. The CDR3 runs 12 residues. The sequenced part of the CDR3 DNA is TGCGCCAGCGGGGCAGGGGCGACCGAG. This sequence encodes CASGAGATE. The entire CDR3 protein reads CASGAGATEQYF.

Points on this clone: The missing CDR3 end, 3 residues past where the read stops, is filled in from the germline J gene. The V gene is TRBV19, the J gene TRBJ1-5, with D possibly matching TRBD1 (6 bases). This CDR3 is 14 amino acids long. The germline CDR1 and CDR2 sequences are LNHDA and SQIVND (reference sequence). The V end was cut by 5 bases, the J end by 0 bases, with 8 bases between. The covered CDR3 bases are TGTGCCAGTAGTCGGACAGCTAGCAATCAGCCC. It codes for CASSRTASNQP. The whole CDR3 is CASSRTASNQPQHF.

In this sample, this clone turned up many times. The read ends 3 residues before the CDR3 terminus; that terminus is restored from the germline J gene. J is TRBJ1-1 and V is TRBV5-5, with D possibly TRBD1 on 5 matching bases. This CDR3 has 13 residues. Trimming pared 2 bases from V and 1 base from J, leaving 6 bases between. Germline V gene lookup returns CDR1 SGHKS and CDR2 YYEKEE (reference sequence). The CDR3 here is CASSFQGNTEAFF. The part of the CDR3 DNA that was read is TGTGCCAGCAGCTTCCAGGGGAACACTGAA.

Only a few counts were recorded for this clone. CDR3 in amino acids: CASSGEGARTGNTIYF. The covered CDR3 bases are TGTGCCAGCAGTGGGGAGGGGGCGCGTACTGGAAACACC. The chain uses TRBV2 and TRBJ1-3; TRBD1 aligns across 7 bases. With the read ending 3 residues before the CDR3 end, the germline J gene is used to fill in that end. V was clipped by 4 bases and J by 2 bases; unmatched bases: 8. The CDR3 sequence is 16 residues long. Germline V gene data show CDR1 as SNHLY and CDR2 as FYNNEI.

Many counts were recorded for this clone. The observed sequence ends 3 residues before the CDR3 terminus, with the missing tail filled in from the germline J gene. The chain has TRBV6-1 and TRBJ2-3; no reliable D call. The CDR3 consists of 10 residues. Germline assignment: CDR1 MNHNS and CDR2 SASEGT. The CDR3 bases that were read are TGTGCCAGCAGTGTAGGGACG. Translating gives CASSVGT. The complete CDR3 reads CASSVGTQYF.

This clone has a handful of counts. Coverage ceases 3 residues before the CDR3 finishes, and the germline J gene fills in the end. The chain recombines TRBV7-8 with TRBJ2-3; TRBD2 agrees at 8 bases. The CDR3 spans 15 residues. The V gene end was trimmed by 1 base and the J gene end by 5 bases; junction bases not matched to a gene: 5. Germline loops: CDR1 SGHVS, CDR2 FQNEAQ. The part of the CDR3 DNA that was read is TGTGCCAGCAGCTTAGAAGCGGGAGTGGAAGATACG. This encodes CASSLEAGVEDT. The entire CDR3 protein reads CASSLEAGVEDTQYF.

About this clone itself: The missing CDR3 end, 3 residues past where the read stops, is filled in from the germline J gene. The V call is TRBV5-5, the J call TRBJ2-7, with 7 nucleotides matching TRBD1. The CDR3 is 14 amino acids. Germline CDR1 SGHKS, CDR2 YYEKEE (reference sequence). V gave up 4 bases and J gave up 3 bases; unmatched junction bases: 7. The CDR3 loop reads CASSTWTGHYEQYF. The covered CDR3 bases are TGTGCCAGCAGCACCTGGACAGGCCACTACGAG.

Turning to this clone: The read terminates 3 residues before the CDR3 end, so the remaining end is supplied by the germline J gene. V usage is TRBV30 and J usage is TRBJ1-1, with unresolved D. The V and J ends lost 1 base and 6 bases respectively, with 9 bases between them. Germline values: CDR1 GTSNPN, CDR2 SVGIG (reference sequence). The CDR3 is 12 residues long. CDR3 protein: CAWSGRVPEAFF. CDR3 DNA, as far as it was read: TGTGCCTGGAGTGGAAGGGTACCTGAA.

This clone occurred many times. The missing CDR3 end, 3 residues past where the read stops, is filled in from the germline J gene. The rearrangement links TRBV18 to TRBJ2-7; 14 nucleotides line up with TRBD2. The CDR3 extends over 15 amino acids. CDR1 and CDR2 from the germline V gene are KGHSH and LQKENI. The junction had 4 bases not matched to a gene; V was cut back by 3 bases and J by 6 bases. CDR3 DNA, as far as it was read: TGTGCCAGCTCACCCGGGACTAGCGGGGGCGGCGAG. Translation gives CASSPGTSGGGE. Given in full, the CDR3 is CASSPGTSGGGEQYF.

Regarding this clone: The read stops 3 residues short of the end of the CDR3; the missing end is completed from the germline J gene. The chain combines TRBV11-2 with TRBJ2-1; 10 bases are a match to TRBD1. Per germline, CDR1 SGHAT and CDR2 FQNNGV. The CDR3 has 14 residues. Trimming at V came to 3 bases and at J to 8 bases, leaving 4 bases not matched to a gene. The sequenced part of the CDR3 DNA is TGTGCCAGCAGCTTCGGGACAGGGGCCGATGAG. This sequence encodes CASSFGTGADE. The CDR3 as a whole reads CASSFGTGADEQFF.

This clone was found many times. Read data end 3 residues before the CDR3 end; the end is taken from the germline J gene. This chain uses TRBV6-2 or TRBV6-3 with TRBJ2-1; the D is unclear. With 8 bases removed from V and 3 bases from J, the gap between germline ends came to 11 bases. The CDR3 has 13 residues. Per germline, CDR1 MNHEY and CDR2 SVGEGT. CDR3 sequence: CASSLGLYNEQFF. CDR3 bases read: TGTGCCAGCTCCCTAGGTCTCTACAATGAG.

This clone was counted only a few times. Read sequence stops 3 residues before the CDR3 end, and the germline J gene provides the missing end. This sequence joins TRBV2 and TRBJ2-1; 8 nucleotides align to TRBD1. The germline V gene has CDR1 SNHLY and CDR2 FYNNEI. Unmatched junction bases numbered 9, after V lost 8 bases and J lost 3 bases. CDR3 length: 15 residues. The CDR3 protein is CASAQSGTGYNEQFF. The sequenced part of the CDR3 DNA is TGTGCCAGCGCCCAGAGTGGGACAGGCTACAATGAG.

This clone showed up just a few times. Read data end 3 residues before the CDR3 end; the end is taken from the germline J gene. J is TRBJ1-6 and V is TRBV20-1, with D maybe TRBD1 (6 bases). Trimming removed 1 base at V and 5 bases at J, with 9 bases between. The CDR3 runs to 14 residues. In germline, CDR1 is DFQATT, CDR2 SNEGSKA (reference sequence). CDR3 sequence: CSARVQGNNSPLHF. CDR3 DNA, as far as it was read: TGCAGTGCTAGAGTGCAGGGGAATAATTCACCC.

The table lists this clone with many counts. The observed sequence ends 3 residues before the CDR3 terminus, with the missing tail filled in from the germline J gene. The chain carries TRBV18 and TRBJ1-1; D perhaps matches TRBD1 (6 bases). Germline assignment: CDR1 KGHSH and CDR2 LQKENI. Trimming removed 5 bases at V and 1 base at J, with 14 bases between. The CDR3 is 15 amino acids. The sequenced CDR3 bases are TGTGCCAGCTCATCGGAGGGGGGGGCGAACACTGAA. As protein: CASSSEGGANTE. The whole CDR3 sequence reads CASSSEGGANTEAFF.

This clone turned up a few times. The read comes to an end 3 residues before the CDR3 does, leaving the germline J gene to fill in the end. The chain has TRBV30 and TRBJ2-7; TRBD1 matches 10 bases. This CDR3 spans 16 amino acids. V lost 4 bases and J lost 5; bases outside the gene matches: 14. Per the germline V gene, CDR1 is GTSNPN and CDR2 is SVGIG (reference sequence). CDR3 DNA, as far as it was read: TGTGCCTGGAAGGCAGCCGGGACAGGGGTACCCCACGAG. Its protein is CAWKAAGTGVPHE. Given in full, the CDR3 is CAWKAAGTGVPHEQYF.

In its sample, this clone was seen a few times. The read ends 3 residues before the CDR3 terminus; that terminus is restored from the germline J gene. The chain is built from TRBV20-1 and TRBJ2-5, with TRBD2 identical over 7 bases. This CDR3 comprises 13 residues. Unmatched junction bases numbered 6, after V lost 7 bases and J lost 1 base. Looked up from germline, CDR1 is DFQATT and CDR2 is SNEGSKA (reference sequence). The part of the CDR3 DNA that was read is TGCAGTGTTCCTGAGCGGGGCCAAGAGACC. Translated: CSVPERGQET. The whole CDR3 reads CSVPERGQETQYF.

This clone has just a few counts. From the germline J gene comes the end of the CDR3, since the read stops 3 residues before it. This chain links TRBV2 with TRBJ1-1, with a tentative D call TRBD1 (6 bases). Trimming stripped 8 bases from V and 1 base from J, with 17 bases between. The V gene's germline CDR1 is SNHLY and CDR2 FYNNEI. This CDR3 has 15 amino acids. The sequenced part of the CDR3 DNA is TGTGCCAGCGCCCCAGTAGGGGGATGGAACACTGAA. Its protein is CASAPVGGWNTE. The entire CDR3 reads CASAPVGGWNTEAFF.

This clone was detected ten times or more. The read falls 3 residues short of the CDR3 end, and the missing part is taken from the germline J gene. The V gene is TRBV2, the J gene TRBJ2-7, with D unresolved. The length of the CDR3 is 11 residues. Trimming cost V 6 bases and J 6 bases, with 9 bases left between them. The germline CDR1 and CDR2 sequences are SNHLY and FYNNEI. The DNA read from the CDR3 is TGTGCCAGCAGGTACTTCGCCGAG. This encodes CASRYFAE. The CDR3 reads in full as CASRYFAEQYF.

This clone was seen ten or more times. The read ends 3 residues before the CDR3 terminus; that terminus is restored from the germline J gene. V and J are TRBV19 and TRBJ2-3; 7 bases fit TRBD2. Trimming cost V 3 bases and J 0 bases; bases outside gene matches: 3. Per the germline V gene, CDR1 is LNHDA and CDR2 is SQIVND (reference sequence). CDR3 size: 15 residues. The CDR3 spells CASSILAVSTDTQYF. Partial CDR3 DNA: TGTGCCAGTAGTATCCTAGCGGTGAGCACAGATACG.

Turning to this clone: The read halts 3 residues ahead of the CDR3 end, with the missing end drawn from the germline J gene. The rearrangement links TRBV11-2 to TRBJ2-1; no reliable D call. Trimming left V 0 bases short and J 7 bases short, with 7 bases between. Germline values: CDR1 SGHAT, CDR2 FQNNGV. This CDR3 comprises 13 residues. Here the CDR3 reads CASSLDLGNEQFF. The DNA read from the CDR3 is TGTGCCAGCAGCTTAGATCTAGGTAATGAG.

The sample holds many counts of this clone. Sequencing ends 3 residues short of the CDR3 end; the germline J gene provides the rest. The V gene is TRBV7-2, the J gene TRBJ2-3; D gene uncertain. Looked up from germline, CDR1 is SGHTA and CDR2 is FQGNSA. CDR3 size: 14 residues. Trimming cost V 1 base and J 4 bases, with 9 bases left between them. Partial CDR3 DNA: TGTGCCAGCAGCTTAGATGGCAGTTCAGATACG. Translation gives CASSLDGSSDT. The whole CDR3 reads CASSLDGSSDTQYF.

Worth noting for this clone: Read sequence stops 3 residues before the CDR3 end, and the germline J gene provides the missing end. The rearrangement uses TRBV19 and TRBJ1-5, with 9 bases fitting TRBD1. Germline loops: CDR1 LNHDA, CDR2 SQIVND (reference sequence). CDR3 length equals 17 residues. Trimming cost V 3 bases and J 0 bases; bases outside gene matches: 6. This CDR3 is CASSINRGPGSNQPQHF. The sequenced part of the CDR3 DNA is TGTGCCAGTAGTATCAACAGGGGGCCGGGTAGCAATCAGCCC.

This clone has more than one count but fewer than ten. The sequenced fragment ends 3 residues before the CDR3 boundary, so the rest is inferred from the germline J gene. The chain combines TRBV20-1 with TRBJ1-2; 7 bases agree with TRBD1. There are 12 residues in the CDR3. J was trimmed by 4 bases and V by 6 bases; bases with no gene match: 5. Germline V gene sequence: CDR1 DFQATT, CDR2 SNEGSKA (reference sequence). The DNA read from the CDR3 is TGCAGTGCAGAGGACAGGAGCTATGGC. Translation gives CSAEDRSYG. Given in full, the CDR3 is CSAEDRSYGYTF.

This clone showed up just a few times. Coverage ceases 3 residues before the CDR3 finishes, and the germline J gene fills in the end. The chain links TRBV7-9 to TRBJ2-2; 8 bases align to TRBD2. The V gene end was trimmed by 5 bases and the J gene end by 6 bases; junction bases not matched to a gene: 8. CDR1 SEHNR and CDR2 FQNEAQ come from the germline V gene (reference sequence). The CDR3 runs 15 residues. CDR3 residues: CASSQTSVGSGELFF. Partial CDR3 DNA: TGTGCCAGCAGCCAGACTAGCGTGGGGTCCGGGGAG.

This clone was seen at least ten times. The read comes to an end 3 residues before the CDR3 does, leaving the germline J gene to fill in the end. The same CDR3 arises from other DNA sequences in this sample as well. This chain uses TRBV29-1 with TRBJ1-1, with D possibly matching TRBD1 (6 bases). Trimming shortened V by 7 bases and J by 0 bases, and 9 bases separated the two germline ends. CDR3 length: 12 amino acids. CDR1 and CDR2 (germline): SQVTM, ANQGSEA. CDR3 bases read: TGCAGCGCAGGACAGTTGAACACTGAA. The encoded protein is CSAGQLNTE. The CDR3 as a whole reads CSAGQLNTEAFF.

This clone showed up many times. The read ends 3 residues early relative to the CDR3; the germline J gene fills the gap. The chain joins TRBV18 to TRBJ2-2; possible D gene TRBD1, 6 bases. The CDR3 extends over 17 amino acids. Germline CDR1 reads KGHSH; CDR2 reads LQKENI. Trimming cost V 6 bases and J 5 bases, with 22 bases left between them. The CDR3: CASSSLRTDWGTGELFF. Partial CDR3 DNA: TGTGCCAGCTCCAGCTTAAGGACAGACTGGGGAACCGGGGAG.

This clone was recorded a few times. The CDR3 is cut off 3 residues early in the read; its end comes from the germline J gene. The rearrangement links TRBV30 to TRBJ1-3; 7 bases are shared with TRBD1. Losses at the gene ends were 2 bases for V and 0 bases for J; bases not matched to a gene: 7. The CDR3 extends over 16 amino acids. Germline CDR1 and CDR2: GTSNPN and SVGIG (reference sequence). CDR3 bases read: TGTGCCTGGAGTCTTATGGGACAGCTCTCTGGAAACACC. Protein sequence: CAWSLMGQLSGNT. The entire CDR3 protein reads CAWSLMGQLSGNTIYF.

This clone was counted only a few times. The part of the CDR3 DNA that was read is TGTGCCAGCAGCACCCAAGCCGTTTCCGGGGAG. This encodes CASSTQAVSGE. The whole CDR3 is CASSTQAVSGELFF. The V gene is TRBV7-3, the J gene TRBJ2-2, with D uncertain. Read coverage stops 3 residues before the CDR3 terminus; the germline J gene supplies the remainder. This CDR3 spans 14 amino acids. V was pared by 5 bases and J by 6 bases, with 13 bases between. Germline V gene sequence: CDR1 SGHTA, CDR2 FQGTGA.

The covered CDR3 bases are TGTGCCAGTAGTATGACGACAGACTATGGC. As protein: CASSMTTDYG. From start to end, the CDR3 is CASSMTTDYGYTF. V and J are TRBV19 and TRBJ1-2; D perhaps matches TRBD1 (5 bases). The read ends 3 residues shy of where the CDR3 ends; the end is completed using the germline J gene. Germline lookup yields CDR1 LNHDA and CDR2 SQIVND (reference sequence). The germline V and J ends were trimmed by 3 bases and 3 bases, with 8 bases remaining between them. The CDR3 contains 13 residues.

A few counts support this clone. The sequenced fragment ends 3 residues before the CDR3 boundary, so the rest is inferred from the germline J gene. The rearrangement uses TRBV7-6 and TRBJ2-5, with D perhaps matching TRBD2 (6 bases). Trimming removed 7 bases from V and 0 bases from J, with 24 bases in between. Germline CDR1 is SGHVS and CDR2 is FNYEAQ. CDR3 size: 18 residues. The chain's CDR3 is CASTKRVGGGFNQETQYF. The CDR3 bases that were read are TGTGCCAGCACCAAGCGGGTAGGCGGCGGGTTTAACCAAGAGACC. The complete variable domain, with remaining parts taken from reference TRBV7-6 and TRBJ2-5, reads GAGVSQSPRYKVTKRGQDVALRCDPISGHVSLYWYRQALGQGPEFLTYFNYEAQQDKSGLPNDRFSAERPEGSISTLTIQRTEQRDSAMYRCASTKRVGGGFNQETQYFGPGTRLLVL.

On this clone itself: The sequenced fragment ends 3 residues before the CDR3 boundary, so the rest is inferred from the germline J gene. This chain connects TRBV30 to TRBJ1-5; D is perhaps TRBD1 (6 bases). This CDR3 contains 13 residues. CDR1 is GTSNPN, CDR2 SVGIG, per germline (reference sequence). Trimming took 3 bases from V and 7 from J, leaving 13 bases between them. The CDR3 sequence is CAWRDQGRQPQHF. The DNA read from the CDR3 is TGTGCCTGGAGAGACCAGGGGAGACAGCCC.